The clone carrying this T cell receptor beta chain was picked up a small number of times. Its specificity is not known. The data are from a study of shared clonotypes between healthy human individuals. About the study: Three plates were used per donor for CD4 naive, three for CD4 memory, two for CD8 naive and one for CD8 memory. Study-wide results and limits: Shared across a few donors were 4% to 6% of the naive CD4 clonotypes.

Profiling relied on immunoSEQ multiplex PCR, and the TCRdb table lists in-frame clones only, not all of them. Of 750,000 to 1,000,000 clones detected, 85% to 95% appear once; the ten largest clones hold approximately 25%. Terminally differentiated effector memory CD45RA+ cells were excluded from the naive CD8 cells, which were CD45RO-negative and positively selected for CCR7. V was pared by 3 bases and J by 8 bases, with 12 bases between. The CDR3 runs to 13 residues. Germline values: CDR1 SGHRS, CDR2 YFSETQ. This receptor was obtained from a man aged 25-45 years in good health. Sequencing used naive CD8+ T cells sorted from blood. J is TRBJ2-1 and V is TRBV5-1; D is possibly TRBD2 (6 bases). CDR3 sequence: CASSSYSGDEQFF. For the CDR3, the DNA is TGCGCCAGCAGCTCGTATTCGGGAGATGAGCAGTTCTTC.